A selection of T cell receptor beta chains follows, all from one sample in a study of blood T cell repertoires in COVID-19. Repertoires were generated with immunoSEQ multiplex PCR, while TCRdb's copy carries only in-frame clones and drops some. The sample lists approximately 70,000 clones, roughly 78% occurring once. Sequencing was performed on peripheral blood. These TCRs come from a man between 60 and 70 years old with active or convalescent COVID-19. Each CDR3 is given with its conserved first and last residue. Clone sizes are given selectively: once, few, many, or a class where the clone is expanded.

CASSGAGPANTGELFF	TRBJ2-2	TRBV19	NA
CAWSPPEVDRGFQPQHF	TRBJ1-5	TRBV30	NA
CASSQVRGLAGANEQFF	TRBJ2-1	TRBV4-2	NA
CASSIQGYTYGYTF	TRBJ1-2	TRBV19	NA
CASSPTYNEQFF	TRBJ2-1	TRBV5-4	NA
CASSGTQGADLFF	TRBJ2-2	TRBV7-2	NA
CASSGRTGHNSPLHF	TRBJ1-6	TRBV11-1	NA
CASRRTRHNSPLHF	TRBJ1-6	TRBV28	NA
CASSLGTGLGEQYF	TRBJ2-7	TRBV7-2	NA
CSVQGIWTTDTQYF	TRBJ2-3	TRBV29-1	NA
CASSQNPGTVNEKLFF	TRBJ1-4	TRBV3-1/TRBV3-2	NA
CASSVHDDARADGYTF	TRBJ1-2	TRBV6-1	NA
CASSLLPGFGYTF	TRBJ1-2	TRBV7-9	NA
CASRGQRNTEAFF	TRBJ1-1	TRBV2	NA
CATSDFASGGVPETQYF	TRBJ2-5	TRBV24-1	NA
CASSTDPPDQRSEQFF	TRBJ2-1	TRBV5-1	NA
CASSNPRGMANEKLFF	TRBJ1-4	TRBV28	NA
CSVEVQGSYEQYF	TRBJ2-7	TRBV29-1	medium-sized
CASSSAVGGAYGYTF	TRBJ1-2	TRBV7-9	NA
CASSLGQNRGNTEAFF	TRBJ1-1	TRBV28	once
CASSHLTSGGRNEQFF	TRBJ2-1	TRBV3-1/TRBV3-2	few
CAWSRWGGYEQYF	TRBJ2-7	TRBV30	NA
CASSWLGYMGATYEQYF	TRBJ2-7	TRBV11-2	NA
CASSSSGGSYNEQFF	TRBJ2-1	TRBV6-5	NA
CASSVELAGYNEQFF	TRBJ2-1	TRBV9	NA
CAISESQGYGYTF	TRBJ1-2	TRBV10-3	NA
CASSQAIYSPSYNEQFF	TRBJ2-1	TRBV4-1	NA
CASSLNRQSYGYTF	TRBJ1-2	TRBV7-9	once
CASSSGTSITDTQYF	TRBJ2-3	TRBV5-5	NA
CASSENGGWNTEAFF	TRBJ1-1	TRBV13	NA
CASTLSGGAGEQFF	TRBJ2-1	TRBV19	NA
CASSVALNTGELFF	TRBJ2-2	TRBV9	NA
CASSRGESYEQYF	TRBJ2-7	TRBV7-6	NA
CASRTSGGADTQYF	TRBJ2-3	TRBV2	NA
CASSKTGEETQYF	TRBJ2-5	TRBV6-2/TRBV6-3	once
CASSLVYSGTEAFF	TRBJ1-1	TRBV7-2	NA
CASSFQGADTQYF	TRBJ2-3	TRBV12-3/TRBV12-4	NA
CASSEGASGRTDTQYF	TRBJ2-3	TRBV10-2	few
CASSGLLSMAGANVLTF	TRBJ2-6	TRBV28	NA
CASSLFEDGYTF	TRBJ1-2	TRBV12-3/TRBV12-4	few
CASSKDRGTEAFF	TRBJ1-1	TRBV7-7	NA
CASSKAGTEAFF	TRBJ1-1	TRBV19	NA
CASGRLAETDTQYF	TRBJ2-3	TRBV3-1/TRBV3-2	NA
CATSEGGQSIQETQYF	TRBJ2-5	TRBV24-1	NA
CASSSAPYNEQFF	TRBJ2-1	TRBV27	NA
CASSPRQGGENTEAFF	TRBJ1-1	TRBV19	NA
CASSHPPAGCEYNEQFF	TRBJ2-1	TRBV7-7	NA
CASSLGAVGNTIYF	TRBJ1-3	TRBV7-8	NA
CASSARDSLNQPQHF	TRBJ1-5	TRBV4-1	NA
CAISVDRGQSPLHF	TRBJ1-6	TRBV10-3	NA
CASSLELARANVLTF	TRBJ2-6	TRBV7-6	NA
CASSYSQGAVETQYF	TRBJ2-5	TRBV6-2/TRBV6-3	once
CSVDGTSGGNPEDTQYF	TRBJ2-3	TRBV29-1	NA
CASSLSPRDYGYTF	TRBJ1-2	TRBV7-8	NA
CSASTRQGRSSRTNEKLFF	TRBJ1-4	TRBV20-1	NA
CASFREGYTF	TRBJ1-2	TRBV6-5	NA